This TCR beta chain was retrieved from a study of tumor and adjacent non-tumor tissue in lung cancer. Study-wide background: Aged about 31 to 85 years, patients included more than nine men and a few women with stage I to III disease. General study findings and limits: TCR diversity was significantly greater in tumor than normal lung tissue. Higher tumor TCR diversity was associated with shorter survival.

CDR3 length: 15 residues. In germline, CDR1 is MNHEY, CDR2 SVGAGI. V trimming: 1 base; J trimming: 2 bases; junction bases outside the gene matches: 3. This clonotype was seen many times. Its antigen is undetermined. The library came from three nested PCR rounds adapted from ARM-PCR protocols. TCRdb analysed the multiplex PCR reads with MiXCR anew, one entry per CDR3 protein. The sample includes about 80,000 distinct CDR3 sequences, about 82% seen only once; the top ten take 50% to 65%. No cell sorting was done before RNA was extracted from the tissue. More than 3 cm separated this lung sample from the edge of the tumor.

The sample taken for sequencing was distant non-tumor lung tissue. The chain links TRBV6-5 to TRBJ1-2; TRBD1 matches at 8 bases. The clonotype comes from a man between 60 and 70 years old with non-small cell lung cancer. Here the CDR3 reads CASSYYGQGNYGYTF. CDR3 coding DNA: TGTGCCAGCAGTTACTACGGACAGGGAAACTATGGCTACACCTTC.